The 10 T cell receptor beta chains listed next were all sequenced from one sample in a study of beta chain features in type 1 diabetes. Expressed TCRB transcripts were sequenced because the entire RNA isolate underwent reverse transcription. Profiling relied on immunoSEQ multiplex PCR, and the TCRdb table lists in-frame clones only, not all of them. The sample lists roughly 250,000 clones, under 70% occurring once. Sequencing used naive CD4+ T cells from blood. The receptors were sampled from a man younger than 45 in good health.

This chain connects TRBV5-1 to TRBJ2-5; tentatively, D is TRBD1 (6 bases). V was trimmed by 3 bases and J by 5 bases, leaving 14 bases between them. CDR1 SGHRS and CDR2 YFSETQ come from the germline V gene. The CDR3 totals 14 residues. The CDR3 sequence is CASSSNTGMETQYF. DNA of the CDR3: TGCGCCAGCAGCTCAAATACAGGGATGGAGACCCAGTACTTC. The full variable domain, completed using reference TRBV5-1 and TRBJ2-5, is KAGVTQTPRYLIKTRGQQVTLSCSPISGHRSVSWYQQTPGQGLQFLFEYFSETQRNKGNFPGRFSGRQFSNSRSEMNVSTLELGDSALYLCASSSNTGMETQYFGPGTRLLVL.

This clone was seen more than once but under ten times. The chain links TRBV5-1 to TRBJ2-7; D perhaps matches TRBD1 (5 bases). Trimming cost V 5 bases and J 2 bases, with 11 bases left between them. CDR1 is SGHRS and CDR2 is YFSETQ in the germline V gene. The CDR3 totals 13 residues. CDR3 loop: CASRQDGAYEQYF. The CDR3 nucleotides are TGCGCCAGCAGACAGGACGGAGCCTACGAGCAGTACTTC.

This clone has a handful of counts. V is TRBV7-2 and J is TRBJ2-1; 15 bases agree with TRBD2. This CDR3 spans 15 amino acids. Trimming at V came to 5 bases and at J to 9 bases, leaving 5 bases not matched to a gene. The germline V gene has CDR1 SGHTA and CDR2 FQGNSA. The CDR3 is CASSLGLAGGVEQFF. CDR3 in DNA: TGTGCCAGCAGCCTTGGACTAGCGGGAGGGGTTGAGCAGTTCTTC. The full variable domain, rest sourced from reference TRBV7-2 and TRBJ2-1, is GAGVSQSPSNKVTEKGKDVELRCDPISGHTALYWYRQSLGQGLEFLIYFQGNSAPDKSGLPSDRFSAERTGGSVSTLTIQRTQQEDSAVYLCASSLGLAGGVEQFFGPGTRLTVL.

This chain joins TRBV20-1 and TRBJ2-1; 7 positions agree with TRBD2. This CDR3 has 11 residues. The J segment lost 10 bases and the V segment lost 6 bases, leaving 6 bases of the junction unmatched. CDR1 DFQATT and CDR2 SNEGSKA come from the germline V gene (reference sequence). CDR3 DNA: TGCAGTGCCCCCGGGGGGTACGAGCAGTTCTTC. It codes for CSAPGGYEQFF.

This chain links TRBV2 with TRBJ2-3, with 8 nucleotides matching TRBD1. This CDR3 spans 15 amino acids. Germline lookup yields CDR1 SNHLY and CDR2 FYNNEI. J gave up 1 base and V 7 bases, and 7 bases lay outside the gene matches. The CDR3 loop reads CASIFGTGRTDTQYF. CDR3 DNA: TGTGCCAGCATATTTGGGACAGGACGCACAGATACGCAGTATTTT.

This rearrangement joins TRBV27 to TRBJ2-5; perhaps TRBD2 as D (6 bases). The CDR3 spans 14 residues. Germline CDR1 MNHEY, CDR2 SMNVEV (reference sequence). The V end lost 3 bases, the J end lost 3 bases, and 11 bases lay between the germline ends. The CDR3 DNA is TGTGCCAGCAGTTTTGCATGGGGGGAAGAGACCCAGTACTTC. Amino acid sequence: CASSFAWGEETQYF.

The chain uses TRBV5-1 and TRBJ2-7; 9 bases are a match to TRBD1. CDR1 and CDR2 from the germline V gene are SGHRS and YFSETQ. The J segment lost 4 bases and the V segment lost 5 bases, leaving 7 bases of the junction unmatched. The CDR3 totals 14 residues. As DNA, the CDR3 is TGCGCCAGCAGATATGGGACAGGGATGTACGAGCAGTACTTC. Translating gives CASRYGTGMYEQYF.

The table lists this clone with a few counts. The genes are TRBV30 and TRBJ2-3; 9 bases are a match to TRBD1. The junction had 9 bases not matched to a gene; V was cut back by 3 bases and J by 5 bases. CDR1 GTSNPN and CDR2 SVGIG come from the germline V gene (reference sequence). The CDR3 is 15 residues long. The CDR3: CAWRRTGAMGDTQYF. As DNA, the CDR3 is TGTGCCTGGAGGCGGACAGGGGCAATGGGAGATACGCAGTATTTT.

Only a few counts were recorded for this clone. This chain uses TRBV30 with TRBJ2-1, with 13 bases that match TRBD2. There are 17 residues in the CDR3. Germline assignment: CDR1 GTSNPN and CDR2 SVGIG (reference sequence). Unmatched junction bases numbered 4, after V lost 2 bases and J lost 0 bases. The DNA for the CDR3 is TGTGCCTGGAGTACCGGGACTAGCGGGAACTCCTACAATGAGCAGTTCTTC. It specifies CAWSTGTSGNSYNEQFF.

The V call is TRBV15, the J call TRBJ2-1, with TRBD2 identical over 13 bases. With 5 bases clipped from V and 1 base from J, the junction kept 11 bases outside the gene matches. Germline lookup yields CDR1 LNHNV and CDR2 YYDKDF (reference sequence). The CDR3 length is 19 residues. The chain's CDR3 is CATSPERLAGGGSYNEQFF. As DNA, the CDR3 is TGTGCCACCAGCCCAGAGCGACTAGCGGGGGGTGGGTCCTACAATGAGCAGTTCTTC.